These 14 T cell receptor beta chains were sequenced from one sample in a study of CD8+ T cells in alopecia areata. Extracted RNA was reverse transcribed, and the resulting cDNA served as sequencing template. The repertoire was sequenced with immunoSEQ multiplex PCR; TCRdb's copy has only in-frame clones and lacks some. Found here are about 110,000 clones, 58% of them singletons; the top ten hold 23%. Sequenced: NKG2D-low CD8+ T cells sorted from blood. The origin of the receptors is a human donor with alopecia areata.

This clone is a singleton in its sample. This sequence joins TRBV2 and TRBJ1-1; 9 bases map to TRBD1. The junction had 3 bases not matched to a gene; V was cut back by 5 bases and J by 5 bases. The CDR3 extends over 13 amino acids. CDR1 SNHLY and CDR2 FYNNEI come from the germline V gene. The CDR3 loop is CASSYRGRTEAFF. The CDR3 DNA follows: TGTGCCAGCAGTTACAGGGGGCGGACTGAAGCTTTCTTT.

CDR3 bases: TGTGCCAGCAGGGAAGGGACATTTTCTGGGGCCAACGTCCTGACTTTC. Its protein is CASREGTFSGANVLTF. The rearrangement links TRBV27 to TRBJ2-6, with TRBD1 as a possible D gene (6 bases). CDR1 and CDR2 (germline): MNHEY, SMNVEV (reference sequence). The V end was cut by 6 bases, the J end by 1 base, with 13 bases between. CDR3 size: 16 residues.

The gene calls are TRBV15 and TRBJ2-2; D might be TRBD2 (5 bases). This CDR3 has 16 residues. V lost 5 bases and J 0 bases, leaving 13 bases between the germline ends. The germline V gene encodes CDR1 LNHNV and CDR2 YYDKDF (reference sequence). The DNA for the CDR3 is TGTGCCACCAGCCACCCACCGGGAACGAACACCGGGGAGCTGTTTTTT. Translated, it gives CATSHPPGTNTGELFF.

The chain recombines TRBV5-4 with TRBJ2-1; TRBD2 is a possible D gene (5 bases). Germline CDR1 reads SGHNT; CDR2 reads YYREEE (reference sequence). This CDR3 is built from 12 residues. Trimming took 4 bases from V and 9 from J, leaving 11 bases between them. CDR3 nucleotides: TGTGCCAGCAGCCACCCTAGCCTTGAGCAGTTCTTC. Encoded protein: CASSHPSLEQFF.

V and J are TRBV9 and TRBJ2-2; D call uncertain. Between the trimmed V and J ends, which lost 9 bases and 0 bases, there was a span of 6 bases. CDR3 length: 12 amino acids. Germline CDR1 reads SGDLS; CDR2 reads YYNGEE. CDR3 amino acids: CATISNTGELFF. CDR3 sequence (DNA): TGTGCCACCATATCGAACACCGGGGAGCTGTTTTTT.

The J gene is TRBJ2-4, the V gene TRBV27; D might be TRBD1 (5 bases). From germline, CDR1 is MNHEY and CDR2 SMNVEV (reference sequence). The V gene lost 3 bases and the J gene lost 3 bases, with 12 bases spanning the gap. The CDR3 contains 15 residues. The CDR3 sequence: CASSFIWGGKNIQYF. The CDR3 DNA is TGTGCCAGCAGTTTTATTTGGGGCGGCAAAAACATTCAGTACTTC.

The gene calls are TRBV5-4 and TRBJ2-1; D might be TRBD2 (6 bases). Germline V gene sequence: CDR1 SGHNT, CDR2 YYREEE (reference sequence). The CDR3 is made up of 12 amino acids. V gave up 4 bases and J gave up 7 bases, with 9 bases separating them. The CDR3 DNA follows: TGTGCCAGCAGCGTTAGCGGAAATGAGCAGTTCTTC. Amino acids: CASSVSGNEQFF.

The chain recombines TRBV6-5 with TRBJ2-2; a weak D match, TRBD1 (6 bases). The CDR3 contains 14 residues. Germline V gene data show CDR1 as MNHEY and CDR2 as SVGAGI. V was pared by 6 bases and J by 7 bases, with 15 bases between. CDR3 in amino acids: CASSPVRGNGELFF. In DNA form, the CDR3 reads TGTGCCAGCAGCCCCGTCAGGGGTAACGGGGAGCTGTTTTTT.

About this clone: One end of the junction varies from germline; a read error may be responsible. The chain combines TRBV5-4 with TRBJ2-7, with 7 positions matching TRBD1. The CDR3 has 13 residues. CDR1 and CDR2 from the germline V gene are SGHNT and YYREEE (reference sequence). In DNA, the CDR3 is TGTGCCAGCAGTTTGGGGGATGACAGGGTTGAGTACTTC. It specifies CASSLGDDRVEYF.

The rearrangement links TRBV6-5 to TRBJ2-1; D not resolved. CDR1 MNHEY and CDR2 SVGAGI come from the germline V gene. V shed 6 bases and J shed 0 bases, with 6 bases lying between them. CDR3 length: 13 residues. The CDR3 region is CASRVSSYNEQFF. The CDR3, as DNA: TGTGCCAGCAGGGTTAGCTCCTACAATGAGCAGTTCTTC.

This clone came up a few times. The CDR3 region is CSVEGAGGGSYNEQFF. As DNA, the CDR3 is TGCAGCGTTGAAGGAGCGGGAGGGGGCTCCTACAATGAGCAGTTCTTC. This chain links TRBV29-1 with TRBJ2-1, with 10 bases that match TRBD2. V gave up 1 base and J gave up 0 bases; unmatched junction bases: 3. Germline-derived CDR1 and CDR2 are SQVTM and ANQGSEA. There are 16 residues in the CDR3.

V gene TRBV28 combines with J gene TRBJ1-1; TRBD1 agrees at 7 bases. CDR3 length: 16 amino acids. The J segment lost 0 bases and the V segment lost 6 bases, leaving 10 bases of the junction unmatched. The germline CDR1 and CDR2 sequences are MDHEN and SYDVKM. The CDR3 DNA reads as TGTGCCAGCAGCCCGCAGGGGGTCGGAATGAACACTGAAGCTTTCTTT. Its translation is CASSPQGVGMNTEAFF.

The chain has TRBV5-1 and TRBJ2-1, with D tentatively TRBD1 or TRBD2 (5 bases each). The V gene's germline CDR1 is SGHRS and CDR2 YFSETQ. CDR3 length: 14 amino acids. Between the trimmed V and J ends, which lost 2 bases and 8 bases, there was a span of 14 bases. The CDR3 sequence: CASSLKTAADEQFF. The CDR3 nucleotides are TGCGCCAGCAGCTTAAAGACAGCGGCCGATGAGCAGTTCTTC.

The V gene is TRBV28, the J gene TRBJ1-1, with D possibly being TRBD1 (6 bases). Germline loops: CDR1 MDHEN, CDR2 SYDVKM. This CDR3 contains 11 residues. V shed 10 bases and J shed 5 bases, with 11 bases lying between them. CDR3 DNA sequence: TGTGCCATCCGAGGGGGGACTGAAGCTTTCTTT. It yields the protein CAIRGGTEAFF.